This T cell receptor beta chain was obtained from a study of neurological immune-mediated disorders (dated by TCRdb to about 2019). Study-level background: Using UMI-based sequencing, the study compared peripheral blood TCR-beta repertoires from patients with HTLV-I-associated myelopathy (HAM/TSP), patients with multiple sclerosis, and healthy controls. Longitudinal samples, technical triplicates and paired sorted CD4+ and CD8+ T-cell subsets, alongside PBMC samples, were included among the approximately 98 TCR-beta libraries. The cohort included 60 to 70 subjects: around 15 with HAM/TSP, approximately 34 with multiple sclerosis, and some 20 healthy controls.

This clonotype showed up many times. Its antigen specificity is not known. No clone much larger than this one lies a single base away; base qualities are absent. The healthy controls were volunteers from a blood bank in Maryland, USA. Libraries from unsorted PBMCs were made from 2 million PBMCs kept in RNAlater at -80 degrees C until RNA extraction. PBMCs were separated from peripheral blood using Ficoll-Hypaque density gradient centrifugation and then cryopreserved in liquid nitrogen. The research as a whole found: Expanded clones from different subjects shared no identical CDR3 amino acid sequences, which suggests that TCR-beta repertoires were private in all groups. TCR clonal expansion was highest in HAM/TSP patients and lowest in MS patients, with MS patients falling below even healthy controls.

cDNA synthesis used template-switch 5'RACE with a primer carrying a 10-nucleotide random unique molecular identifier tagging each TCR transcript. Each sequencing run produced over 200 million TCR-beta sequences covering 15-18 subjects. The RNeasy kit was used to extract total RNA. The KAPA Real-time Library Amplification kit was used to amplify TCR-beta VDJ regions with primers for the TCR constant region and the 5'RACE anchor. A first PCR added sample indexes and Illumina adaptors, and a second PCR then raised library yield. After Ampure bead purification, the TCR product of roughly 650 bp was size-selected on a 2% E-gel SizeSelection system. Library quality was checked on a Bioanalyzer, concentration was measured with Qubit, and libraries were quantified with the Kapa Library Quantification kit before pooling. An Illumina HiSeq 2500 sequenced the libraries paired-end 2 x 150 bp. To increase sequence diversity, about 25-31% phiX was spiked into each library pool. The study's processing was this. Quality-filtered reads were processed with the UMI-based MiGEC pipeline, which removed over 75% of raw TCR sequences during error correction. VDJ genes were aligned to IMGT germline references, and each clonotype was defined by a unique CDR3 amino acid sequence together with V-J genes. Clonal expansion, Shannon diversity, and CDR3 relatedness (CalcPairwiseDistances, ClusterSamples) were evaluated with VDJtools, and phylogenetic trees were built with CLCbio workbench. Clones with at least 8 unique UMIs were defined as expanded, with this threshold being based on coefficient-of-variation modelling across technical triplicates. TCRdb ran its own pipeline on the public reads, namely fastp trimming at Q25 and MiXCR clone calling, and kept in-frame beta chains. Every entry covers one CDR3 protein and lists the most common genes and DNA from its rows. TCRdb's processing, not the authors', yielded these V and J calls. Across this sample there are some 26,000 distinct CDR3 sequences, with 5% to 7.5% seen only once. Roughly 8.8% of the sample comes from the top ten.

Between the V and J ends, shortened by 2 bases and 6 bases respectively, the junction contains 4 bases. The germline V gene gives CDR1 as MGHDK and CDR2 as SYGVNS. The CDR3 has 11 amino acids, counting the end cysteine and phenylalanine. Here the CDR3 DNA is all that survives: 33 bases in frame from base 1. This sequence was found in a woman between 50 and 59 years old in good health. Here the chain combines TRBV25-1 and TRBJ1-2, with no confident D gene call. The source material was PBMCs. The sequenced DNA is TGTGCCAGCAGTGAAGTAGATGGCTACACCTTC. The resulting protein is CASSEVDGYTF.